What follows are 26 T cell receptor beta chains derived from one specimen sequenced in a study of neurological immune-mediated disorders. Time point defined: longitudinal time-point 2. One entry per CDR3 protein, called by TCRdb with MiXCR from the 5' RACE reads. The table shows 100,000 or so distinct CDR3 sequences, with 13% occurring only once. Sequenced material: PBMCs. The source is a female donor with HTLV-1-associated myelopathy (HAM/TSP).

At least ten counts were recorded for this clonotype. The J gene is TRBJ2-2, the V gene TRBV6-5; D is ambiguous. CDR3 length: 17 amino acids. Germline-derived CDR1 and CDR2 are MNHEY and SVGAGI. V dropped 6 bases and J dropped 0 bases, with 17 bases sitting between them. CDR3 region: CASSSLRYSPNTGELFF. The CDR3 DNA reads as TGTGCCAGCAGCTCACTACGATACTCGCCGAACACCGGGGAGCTGTTTTTT.

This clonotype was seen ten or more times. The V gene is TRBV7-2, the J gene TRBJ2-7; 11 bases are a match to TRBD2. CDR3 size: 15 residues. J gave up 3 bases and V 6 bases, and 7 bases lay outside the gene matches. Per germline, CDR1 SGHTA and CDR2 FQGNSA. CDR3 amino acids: CASRAGTSGYYEQYF. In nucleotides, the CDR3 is TGTGCCAGCAGGGCTGGGACTAGCGGTTACTACGAGCAGTACTTC.

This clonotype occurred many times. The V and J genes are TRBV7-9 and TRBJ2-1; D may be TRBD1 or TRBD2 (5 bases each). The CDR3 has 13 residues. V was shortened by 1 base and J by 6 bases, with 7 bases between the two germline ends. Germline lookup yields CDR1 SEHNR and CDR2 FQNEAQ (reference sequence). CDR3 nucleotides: TGTGCCAGCAGCTTAGAGAGGGGCAATGAGCAGTTCTTC. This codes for CASSLERGNEQFF. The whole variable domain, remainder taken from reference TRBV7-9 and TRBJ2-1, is DTGVSQNPRHKITKRGQNVTFRCDPISEHNRLYWYRQTLGQGPEFLTYFQNEAQLEKSRLLSDRFSAERPKGSFSTLEIQRTEQGDSAMYLCASSLERGNEQFFGPGTRLTVL.

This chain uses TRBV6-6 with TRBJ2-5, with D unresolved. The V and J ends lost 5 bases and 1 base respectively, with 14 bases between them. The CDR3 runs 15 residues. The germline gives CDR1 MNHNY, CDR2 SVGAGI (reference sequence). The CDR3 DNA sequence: TGTGCCAGCAGTAAGACGATCAACCCCCAAGAGACCCAGTACTTC. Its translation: CASSKTINPQETQYF.

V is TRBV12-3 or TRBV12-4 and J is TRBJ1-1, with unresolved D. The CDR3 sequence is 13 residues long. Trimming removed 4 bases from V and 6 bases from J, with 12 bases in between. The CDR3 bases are TGTGCCAGCAGTTCCCTCCCAGCTTCTGAAGCTTTCTTT. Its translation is CASSSLPASEAFF.

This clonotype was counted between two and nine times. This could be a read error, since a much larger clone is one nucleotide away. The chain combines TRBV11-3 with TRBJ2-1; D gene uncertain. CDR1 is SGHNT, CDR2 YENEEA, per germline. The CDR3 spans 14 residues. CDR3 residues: CANSLGGLSFKQFF. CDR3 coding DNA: TGTGCCAACAGCTTAGGCGGCCTCTCCTTTAAGCAGTTCTTC.

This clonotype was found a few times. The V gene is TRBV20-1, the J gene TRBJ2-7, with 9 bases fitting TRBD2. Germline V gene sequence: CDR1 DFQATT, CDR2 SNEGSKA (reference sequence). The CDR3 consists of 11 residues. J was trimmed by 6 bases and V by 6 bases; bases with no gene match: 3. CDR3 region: CSAGTSSEQYF. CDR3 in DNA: TGCAGTGCCGGGACTAGCTCCGAGCAGTACTTC.

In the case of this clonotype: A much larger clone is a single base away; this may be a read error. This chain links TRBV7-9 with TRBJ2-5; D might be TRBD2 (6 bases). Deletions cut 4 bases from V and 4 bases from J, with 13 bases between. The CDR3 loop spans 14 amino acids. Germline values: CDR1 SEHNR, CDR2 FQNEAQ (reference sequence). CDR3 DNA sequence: TGTGCCAGCAGCTCTAGCGCCCGGGCAGAGACCCAGTACTTC. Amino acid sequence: CASSSSARAETQYF.

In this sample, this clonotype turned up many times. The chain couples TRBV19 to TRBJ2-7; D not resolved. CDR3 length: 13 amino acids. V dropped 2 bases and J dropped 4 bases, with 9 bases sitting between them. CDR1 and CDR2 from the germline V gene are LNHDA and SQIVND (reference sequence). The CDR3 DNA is TGTGCCAGTAGTATAACTTCAGGATACGAGCAGTACTTC. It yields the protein CASSITSGYEQYF.

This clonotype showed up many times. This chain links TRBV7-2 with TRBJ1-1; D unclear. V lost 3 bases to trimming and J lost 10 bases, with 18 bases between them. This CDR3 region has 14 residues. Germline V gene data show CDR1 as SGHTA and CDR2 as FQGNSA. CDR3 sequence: CASSLPLPRSRAFF. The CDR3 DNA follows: TGTGCCAGCAGCTTGCCCCTCCCCAGGAGTAGAGCTTTCTTT.

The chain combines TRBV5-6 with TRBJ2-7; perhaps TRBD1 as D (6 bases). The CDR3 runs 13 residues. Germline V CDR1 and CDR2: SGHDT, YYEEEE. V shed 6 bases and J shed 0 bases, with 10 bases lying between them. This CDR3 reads CASNFRGSYEQYF. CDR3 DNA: TGTGCCAGCAACTTCAGGGGCTCCTACGAGCAGTACTTC.

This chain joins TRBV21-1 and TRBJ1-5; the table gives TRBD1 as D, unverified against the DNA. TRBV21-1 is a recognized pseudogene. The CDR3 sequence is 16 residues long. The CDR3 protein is CASSSHRACSNQTQHF. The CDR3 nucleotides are TGTGCCAGCAGCTCCCACAGGGCTTGTAGCAATCAGACCCAACATTTT.

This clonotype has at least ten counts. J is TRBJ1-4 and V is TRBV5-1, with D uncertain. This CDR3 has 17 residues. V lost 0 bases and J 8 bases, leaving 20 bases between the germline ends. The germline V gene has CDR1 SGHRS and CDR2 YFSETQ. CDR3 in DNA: TGCGCCAGCAGCTTGGGGTCGAGTAGCGGGCGAGGGGAAAAACTGTTTTTT. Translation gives CASSLGSSSGRGEKLFF.

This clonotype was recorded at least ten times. The CDR3 DNA reads TGCGCCAGCAGCCAAGAGCAGGCGAGCACAGATACGCAGTATTTT. It codes for CASSQEQASTDTQYF. The V gene is TRBV4-1, the J gene TRBJ2-3, with unresolved D. The CDR3 is 15 amino acids. Trimming removed 0 bases from V and 0 bases from J, with 7 bases in between. Germline-derived CDR1 and CDR2 are MGHRA and YSYEKL.

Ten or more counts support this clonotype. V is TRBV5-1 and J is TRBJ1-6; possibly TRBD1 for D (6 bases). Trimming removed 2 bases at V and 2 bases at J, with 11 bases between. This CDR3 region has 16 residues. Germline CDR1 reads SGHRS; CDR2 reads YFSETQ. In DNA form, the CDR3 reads TGCGCCAGCAGCTTACAGGGACTGACCTATAATTCACCCCTCCACTTT. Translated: CASSLQGLTYNSPLHF. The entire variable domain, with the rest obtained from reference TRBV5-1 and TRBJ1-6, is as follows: KAGVTQTPRYLIKTRGQQVTLSCSPISGHRSVSWYQQTPGQGLQFLFEYFSETQRNKGNFPGRFSGRQFSNSRSEMNVSTLELGDSALYLCASSLQGLTYNSPLHFGNGTRLTVT.

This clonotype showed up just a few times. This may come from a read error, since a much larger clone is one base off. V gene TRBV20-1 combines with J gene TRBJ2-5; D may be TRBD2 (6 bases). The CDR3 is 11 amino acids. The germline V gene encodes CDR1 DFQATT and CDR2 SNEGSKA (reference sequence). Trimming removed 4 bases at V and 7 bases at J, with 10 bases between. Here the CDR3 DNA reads TGCAGTGCTACGCTGGGGGGGACCCAGTACTTC. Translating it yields CSATLGGTQYF.

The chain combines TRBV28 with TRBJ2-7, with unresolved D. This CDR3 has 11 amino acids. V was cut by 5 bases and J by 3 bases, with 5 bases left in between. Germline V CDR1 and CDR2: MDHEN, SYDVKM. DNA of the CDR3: TGTGCCAGCAGTGACCTCTACGAGCAGTACTTC. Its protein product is CASSDLYEQYF.

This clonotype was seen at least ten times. The CDR3, as DNA: TGCAGTGCTAGGATTTCGGGGGGACCTAAATTCAATGAGCAGTTCTTC. Encoded protein: CSARISGGPKFNEQFF. The chain combines TRBV20-1 with TRBJ2-1, with 7 bases that match TRBD2. Losses at the gene ends were 3 bases for V and 6 bases for J; bases not matched to a gene: 14. This CDR3 has 16 residues. The germline CDR1 and CDR2 sequences are DFQATT and SNEGSKA (reference sequence).

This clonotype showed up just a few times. The CDR3 DNA reads TGCGCCAGCAGCTTGGAGAAAGTTTCGAACACTGAAGCTTTCTTT. Its protein is CASSLEKVSNTEAFF. V is TRBV5-1 and J is TRBJ1-1; the D is unclear. The CDR3 has 15 amino acids. Looked up from germline, CDR1 is SGHRS and CDR2 is YFSETQ. V was clipped by 0 bases and J by 1 base, with 10 bases between them.

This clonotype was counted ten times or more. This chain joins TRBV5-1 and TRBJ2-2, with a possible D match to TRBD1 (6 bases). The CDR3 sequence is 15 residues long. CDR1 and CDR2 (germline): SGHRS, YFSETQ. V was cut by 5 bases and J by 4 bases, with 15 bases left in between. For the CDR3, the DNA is TGCGCCAGCAGAGCAGCAGGGGCTAGCACCGGGGAGCTGTTTTTT. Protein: CASRAAGASTGELFF.

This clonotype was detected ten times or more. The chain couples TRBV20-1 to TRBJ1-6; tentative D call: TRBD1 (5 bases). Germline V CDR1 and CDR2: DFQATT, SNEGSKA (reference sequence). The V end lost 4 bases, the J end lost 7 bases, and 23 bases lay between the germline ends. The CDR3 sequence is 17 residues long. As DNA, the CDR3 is TGCAGTGCTATCCTTATGGGACCAAACAACCGGAATTCACCCCTCCACTTT. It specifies CSAILMGPNNRNSPLHF.

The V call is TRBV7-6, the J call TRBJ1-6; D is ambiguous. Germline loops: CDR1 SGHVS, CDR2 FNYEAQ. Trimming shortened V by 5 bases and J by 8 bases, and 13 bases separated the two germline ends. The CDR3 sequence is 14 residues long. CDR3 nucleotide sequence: TGTGCCAGCAGCCCATCAATAGTTGATTCACCCCTCCACTTT. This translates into CASSPSIVDSPLHF. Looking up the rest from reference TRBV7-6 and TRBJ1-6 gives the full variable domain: GAGVSQSPRYKVTKRGQDVALRCDPISGHVSLYWYRQALGQGPEFLTYFNYEAQQDKSGLPNDRFSAERPEGSISTLTIQRTEQRDSAMYRCASSPSIVDSPLHFGNGTRLTVT.

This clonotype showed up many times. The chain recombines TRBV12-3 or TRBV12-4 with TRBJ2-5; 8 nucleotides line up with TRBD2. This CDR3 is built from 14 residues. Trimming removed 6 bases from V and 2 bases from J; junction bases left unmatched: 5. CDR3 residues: CASRSGGLQETQYF. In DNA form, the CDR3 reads TGTGCCAGCAGGAGCGGGGGCCTTCAAGAGACCCAGTACTTC.

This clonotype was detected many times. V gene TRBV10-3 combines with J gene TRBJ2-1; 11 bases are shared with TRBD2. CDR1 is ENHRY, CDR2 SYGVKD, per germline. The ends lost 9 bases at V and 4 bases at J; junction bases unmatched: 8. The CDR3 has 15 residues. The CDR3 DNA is TGTGCCATTCTAAAAACTAGCGGGGGTTACAATGAGCAGTTCTTC. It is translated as CAILKTSGGYNEQFF.

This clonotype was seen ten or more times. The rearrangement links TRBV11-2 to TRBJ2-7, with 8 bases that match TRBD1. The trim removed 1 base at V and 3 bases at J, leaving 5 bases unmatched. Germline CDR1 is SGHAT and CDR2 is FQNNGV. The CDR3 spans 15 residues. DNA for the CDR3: TGTGCCAGCAGCTTAGTGGCAGGGGGCATCTACGAGCAGTACTTC. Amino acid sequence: CASSLVAGGIYEQYF.

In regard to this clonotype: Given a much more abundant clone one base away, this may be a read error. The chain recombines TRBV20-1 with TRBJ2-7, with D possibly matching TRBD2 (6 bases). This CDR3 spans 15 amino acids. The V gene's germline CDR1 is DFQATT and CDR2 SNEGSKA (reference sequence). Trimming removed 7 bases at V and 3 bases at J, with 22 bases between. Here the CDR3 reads CSVTAGASDVYEQYF. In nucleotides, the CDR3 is TGCAGTGTTACGGCCGGGGCTAGCGATGTCTACGAGCAGTACTTC.